One T cell receptor beta chain is described in this entry. Its matching antigen is unknown. This record belongs to a study of cytomegalovirus exposure and HLA in healthy donors. After removal of 6 bases from V and 7 bases from J, the junction contained 5 bases not matched to a gene. The CDR3 spans 13 residues. CDR1 and CDR2 (germline): SNHLY, FYNNEI. The primer mix had 60 Vbeta and 13 Jbeta primers. Profiling relied on immunoSEQ multiplex PCR, and the TCRdb table lists in-frame clones only, not all of them. Of about 160,000 clones listed, just under 80% are singletons. General study results and limits: HLA alleles showed associations with 16,951 TCR beta sequences in a later analysis, at a 0.05 false discovery rate. The availability of immune exposure information extended only to CMV serostatus.

This receptor was taken from a man aged 25 to 40 in good health and CMV-seronegative. This chain links TRBV2 with TRBJ1-2, with 10 bases aligning to TRBD1. The sequenced sample consisted of PBMCs. In nucleotides, the CDR3 is TGTGCCAGCAGGAGGACAGGGGGATCTGGCTACACCTTC. It encodes CASRRTGGSGYTF.